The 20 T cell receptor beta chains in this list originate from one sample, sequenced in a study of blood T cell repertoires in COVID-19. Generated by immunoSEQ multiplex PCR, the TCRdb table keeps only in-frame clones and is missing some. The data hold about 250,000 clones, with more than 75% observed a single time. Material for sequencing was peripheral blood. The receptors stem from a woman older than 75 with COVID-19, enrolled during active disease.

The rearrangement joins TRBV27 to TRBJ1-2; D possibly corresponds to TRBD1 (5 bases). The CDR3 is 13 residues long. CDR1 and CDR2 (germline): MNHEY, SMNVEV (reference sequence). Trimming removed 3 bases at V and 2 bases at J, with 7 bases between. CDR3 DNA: TGTGCCAGCAGTTTTAAGGGGAACTATGGCTACACCTTC. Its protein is CASSFKGNYGYTF.

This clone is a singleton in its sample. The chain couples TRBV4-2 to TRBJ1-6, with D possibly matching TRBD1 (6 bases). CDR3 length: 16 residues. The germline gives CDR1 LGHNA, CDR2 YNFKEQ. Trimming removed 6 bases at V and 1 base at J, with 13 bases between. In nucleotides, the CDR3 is TGTGCCAGCAGTAAGGGGGATCTGTCCTATAATTCACCCCTCCACTTT. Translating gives CASSKGDLSYNSPLHF.

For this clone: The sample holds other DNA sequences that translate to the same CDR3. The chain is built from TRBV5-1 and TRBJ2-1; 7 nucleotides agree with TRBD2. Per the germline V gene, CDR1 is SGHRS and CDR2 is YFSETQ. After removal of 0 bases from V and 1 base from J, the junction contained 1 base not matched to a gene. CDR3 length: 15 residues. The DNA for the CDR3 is TGCGCCAGCAGCTTGGGCGGGGGATCCTACAATGAGCAGTTCTTC. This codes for CASSLGGGSYNEQFF.

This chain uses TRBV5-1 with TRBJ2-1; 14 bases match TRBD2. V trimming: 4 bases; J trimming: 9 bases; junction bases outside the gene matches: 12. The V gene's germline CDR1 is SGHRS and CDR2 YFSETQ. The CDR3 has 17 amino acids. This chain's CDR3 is CASSPGLAGGLGGEQFF. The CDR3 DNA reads TGCGCCAGCAGCCCCGGACTAGCGGGGGGCCTGGGGGGTGAGCAGTTCTTC.

Here the CDR3 DNA reads TGTGCCAGCTCATCCGGCAGGGTTGCGCCCCAGCATTTT. This encodes CASSSGRVAPQHF. The V and J genes are TRBV18 and TRBJ1-5, with a possible D match to TRBD1 (5 bases). Germline CDR1 KGHSH, CDR2 LQKENI. CDR3 length: 13 amino acids. Trimming shortened V by 5 bases and J by 9 bases, and 14 bases separated the two germline ends.

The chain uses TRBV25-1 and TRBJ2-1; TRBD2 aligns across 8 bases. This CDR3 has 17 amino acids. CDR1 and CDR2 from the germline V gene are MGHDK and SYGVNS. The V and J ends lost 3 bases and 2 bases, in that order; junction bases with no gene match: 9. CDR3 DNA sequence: TGTGCCAGCAGTGATGTTGTGGGACTAGGGACCTACAATGAGCAGTTCTTC. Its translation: CASSDVVGLGTYNEQFF. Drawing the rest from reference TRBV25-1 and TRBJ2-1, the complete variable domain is EADIYQTPRYLVIGTGKKITLECSQTMGHDKMYWYQQDPGMELHLIHYSYGVNSTEKGDLSSESTVSRIRTEHFPLTLESARPSHTSQYLCASSDVVGLGTYNEQFFGPGTRLTVL.

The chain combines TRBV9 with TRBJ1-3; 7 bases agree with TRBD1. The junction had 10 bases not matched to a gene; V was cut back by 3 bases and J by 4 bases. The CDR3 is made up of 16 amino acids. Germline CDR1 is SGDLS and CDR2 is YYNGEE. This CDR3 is CASSARDSVVGNTIYF. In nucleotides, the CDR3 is TGTGCCAGCAGCGCGAGGGACAGCGTGGTAGGAAACACCATATATTTT.

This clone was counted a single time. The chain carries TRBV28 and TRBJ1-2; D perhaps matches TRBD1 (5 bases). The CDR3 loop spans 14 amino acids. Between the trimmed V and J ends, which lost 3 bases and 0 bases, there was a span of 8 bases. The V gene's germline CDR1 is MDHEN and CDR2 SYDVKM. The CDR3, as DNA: TGTGCCAGCAGTTTGGTGACAGCTAACTATGGCTACACCTTC. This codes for CASSLVTANYGYTF.

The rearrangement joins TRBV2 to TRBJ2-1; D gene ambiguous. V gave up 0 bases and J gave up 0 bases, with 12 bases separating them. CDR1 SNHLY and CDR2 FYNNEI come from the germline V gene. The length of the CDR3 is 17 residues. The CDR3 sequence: CASSEAVTLSSYNEQFF. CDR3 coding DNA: TGTGCCAGCAGTGAAGCGGTGACACTGAGCTCCTACAATGAGCAGTTCTTC.

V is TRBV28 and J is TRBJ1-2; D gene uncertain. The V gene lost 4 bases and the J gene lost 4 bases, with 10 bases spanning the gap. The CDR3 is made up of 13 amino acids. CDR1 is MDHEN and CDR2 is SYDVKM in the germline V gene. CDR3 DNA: TGTGCCAGCAGTTCGTCCAGTCTCTATGGCTACACCTTC. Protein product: CASSSSSLYGYTF.

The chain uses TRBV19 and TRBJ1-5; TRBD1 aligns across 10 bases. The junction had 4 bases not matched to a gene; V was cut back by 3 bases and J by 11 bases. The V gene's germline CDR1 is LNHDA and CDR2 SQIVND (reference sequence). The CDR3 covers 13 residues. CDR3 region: CASSMDRGGAQHF. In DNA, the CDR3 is TGTGCCAGTAGTATGGACAGGGGGGGAGCCCAGCATTTT.

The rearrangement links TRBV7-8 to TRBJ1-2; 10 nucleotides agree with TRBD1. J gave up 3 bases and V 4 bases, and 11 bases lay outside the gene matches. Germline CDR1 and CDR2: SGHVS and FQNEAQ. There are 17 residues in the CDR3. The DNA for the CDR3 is TGTGCCAGCAGCTCTGAGACAGGGGGCAAACGGGACTATGGCTACACCTTC. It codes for CASSSETGGKRDYGYTF.

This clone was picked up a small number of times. The CDR3 here is CTSSLAGGISLDQPQHF. For the CDR3, the DNA is TGCACCAGCAGTCTCGCAGGGGGAATTAGTTTGGATCAGCCCCAGCATTTT. V and J are TRBV1 and TRBJ1-5; the DNA was not compared with TRBD1, the D call given in the table. TRBV1 is deemed a pseudogene. The CDR3 is made up of 17 amino acids.

CDR3 DNA sequence: TGTGCCAGCAGCTTGTCCGTGGGACTAGTGAGTGACGAGCAGTACTTC. The encoded protein is CASSLSVGLVSDEQYF. This chain links TRBV5-4 with TRBJ2-7, with 8 bases identical to TRBD2. Germline V gene lookup returns CDR1 SGHNT and CDR2 YYREEE (reference sequence). The CDR3 totals 16 residues. The V gene end was trimmed by 1 base and the J gene end by 5 bases; junction bases not matched to a gene: 11.

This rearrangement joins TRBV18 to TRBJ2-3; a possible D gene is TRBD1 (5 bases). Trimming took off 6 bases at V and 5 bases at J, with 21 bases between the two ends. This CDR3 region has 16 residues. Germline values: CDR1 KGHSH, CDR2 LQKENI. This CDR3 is CASSLTVLQGVDTQYF. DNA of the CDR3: TGTGCCAGCTCCCTAACAGTTCTGCAAGGGGTAGATACGCAGTATTTT.

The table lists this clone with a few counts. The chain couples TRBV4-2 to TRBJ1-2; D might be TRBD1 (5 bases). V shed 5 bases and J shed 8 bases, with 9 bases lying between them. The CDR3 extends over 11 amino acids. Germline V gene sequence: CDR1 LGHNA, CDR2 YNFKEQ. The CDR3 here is CASSTGGGYTF. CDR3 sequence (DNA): TGTGCCAGCAGCACAGGTGGGGGCTACACCTTC.

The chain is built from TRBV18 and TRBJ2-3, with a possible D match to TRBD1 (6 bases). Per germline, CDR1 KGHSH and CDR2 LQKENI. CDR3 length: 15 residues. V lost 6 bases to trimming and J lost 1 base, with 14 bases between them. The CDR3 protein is CASSPSQGRTDTQYF. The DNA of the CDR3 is TGTGCCAGCTCGCCATCACAGGGACGCACAGATACGCAGTATTTT.

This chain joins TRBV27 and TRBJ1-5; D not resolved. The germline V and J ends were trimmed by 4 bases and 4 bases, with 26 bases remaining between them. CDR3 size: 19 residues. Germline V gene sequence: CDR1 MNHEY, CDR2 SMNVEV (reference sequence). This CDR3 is CASSSRSTLGEGWNQPQHF. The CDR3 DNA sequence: TGTGCCAGCAGTTCTCGATCCACCCTTGGTGAGGGCTGGAATCAGCCCCAGCATTTT.

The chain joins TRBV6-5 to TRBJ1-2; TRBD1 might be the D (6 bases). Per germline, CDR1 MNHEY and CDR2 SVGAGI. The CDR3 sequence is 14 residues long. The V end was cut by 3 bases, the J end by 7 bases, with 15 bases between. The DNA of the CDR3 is TGTGCCAGCAGTTATTACAGGGACATTGGTGGCTACACCTTC. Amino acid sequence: CASSYYRDIGGYTF.

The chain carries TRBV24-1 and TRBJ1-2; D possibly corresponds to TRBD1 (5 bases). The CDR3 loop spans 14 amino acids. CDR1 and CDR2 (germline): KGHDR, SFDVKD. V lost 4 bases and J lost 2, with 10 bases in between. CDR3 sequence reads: CATSEIDRNYGYTF. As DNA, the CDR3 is TGTGCCACCAGTGAAATCGACAGAAACTATGGCTACACCTTC.